This T cell receptor beta chain was sequenced for a study of blood T cell repertoires in COVID-19. Looking at the study overall: Sites across the United States, Italy and Spain contributed samples from acute and convalescent COVID-19.

This CDR3 region has 14 residues. Germline V gene sequence: CDR1 MDHEN, CDR2 SYDVKM. V was shortened by 2 bases and J by 4 bases, with 12 bases between the two germline ends. As originally analysed: It was from reference gene primer amplification that nucleated cell counts were estimated. Clones were read by immunoSEQ multiplex PCR, and TCRdb kept only the in-frame ones, dropping some. V, J and clone size are taken as reported in that table, and D and trimming were inferred from the DNA itself. The sample lists about 80,000 clones, around 83% occurring once. The chain has TRBV28 and TRBJ2-7; D is perhaps TRBD2 (5 bases). Sequencing used peripheral blood. This receptor was identified in a human donor in a cohort sampled during active COVID-19. The CDR3 sequence is CASSLMGVRYEQYF. The CDR3 DNA reads TGTGCCAGCAGTTTAATGGGAGTACGGTACGAGCAGTACTTC.